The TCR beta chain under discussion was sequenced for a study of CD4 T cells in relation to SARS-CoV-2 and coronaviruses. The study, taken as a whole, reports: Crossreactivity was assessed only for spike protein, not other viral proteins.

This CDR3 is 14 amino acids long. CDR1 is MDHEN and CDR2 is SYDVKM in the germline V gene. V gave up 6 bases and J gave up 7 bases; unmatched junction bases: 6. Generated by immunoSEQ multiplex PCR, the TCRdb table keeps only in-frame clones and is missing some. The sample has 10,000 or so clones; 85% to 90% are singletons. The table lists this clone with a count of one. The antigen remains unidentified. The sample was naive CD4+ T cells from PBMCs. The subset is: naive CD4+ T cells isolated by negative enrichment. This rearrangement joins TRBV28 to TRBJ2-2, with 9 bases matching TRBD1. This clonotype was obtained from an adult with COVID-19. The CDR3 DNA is TGTGCCAGCAGCTCCGGGACAGGGCTCGGGGAGCTGTTTTTT. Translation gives CASSSGTGLGELFF.